The rows below give T cell receptor beta chains drawn from one sample of a study of lymphopenia after photon versus proton radiotherapy. Data came from immunoSEQ multiplex PCR; TCRdb stores just in-frame clones and leaves some out. In the table there are some 170,000 clones, around 85% of which are singletons. The specimen comprised peripheral blood, sampled from a patient treated with photon-based radiotherapy. Receptor source: a man aged 45-65 years with gastric cancer. Each CDR3 is given with its conserved first and last residue. A D gene is named only where the DNA matches it firmly.

j_call v_call d_call cdr3_aa cdr3_nt
TRBJ2-7 TRBV5-1 TRBD1 CASSPLTGGYEQYF TGCGCCAGCAGCCCTCTGACAGGGGGGTACGAGCAGTACTTC
TRBJ2-3 TRBV19 . CASSIRQGVTDTQYF TGTGCCAGTAGTATCCGGCAGGGTGTAACAGATACGCAGTATTTT
TRBJ1-2 TRBV30 TRBD1 CAGRDRGVFGYTF TGTGCCGGCAGGGACAGGGGGGTTTTTGGCTACACCTTC
TRBJ2-2 TRBV7-2 . CASSLTSGVAGELFF TGTGCCAGCAGCTTAACTAGTGGAGTGGCCGGGGAGCTGTTTTTT
TRBJ2-7 TRBV29-1 TRBD1 CSVEGQGRYEQYF TGCAGCGTTGAAGGACAGGGCAGATACGAGCAGTACTTC
TRBJ1-2 TRBV6-1 . CASSTGTPVNYGYTF TGTGCCAGCAGTACCGGGACCCCGGTGAACTATGGCTACACCTTC
TRBJ2-3 TRBV10-1 . CASAKSPGRSTDTQYF TGCGCCAGCGCTAAGTCGCCGGGACGGAGCACAGATACGCAGTATTTT
TRBJ2-7 TRBV19 . CASSRGREQYF TGTGCCAGTAGTAGGGGGAGGGAGCAGTACTTC
TRBJ1-2 TRBV7-2 . CASSRKGSNYGYTF TGTGCCAGCAGTCGTAAGGGATCTAACTATGGCTACACCTTC
TRBJ2-7 TRBV27 . CASSLGSTYEQYF TGTGCCAGCAGTTTAGGGTCGACCTACGAGCAGTACTTC
TRBJ2-1 TRBV29-1 TRBD1 CSVGAGQGNVNEQFF TGCAGCGTTGGGGCGGGACAGGGGAATGTTAATGAGCAGTTCTTC
TRBJ2-1 TRBV7-2 . CASTPPSNEQFF TGTGCCAGCACTCCGCCTAGCAATGAGCAGTTCTTC
TRBJ2-1 TRBV5-1 TRBD2 CASSLGGSYNEQFF TGCGCCAGCAGTCTCGGGGGGTCCTACAATGAGCAGTTCTTC